A single sample gave rise to the 26 T cell receptor beta chains below, sequenced in a study of blood T cells in healthy people across ages (dated by TCRdb to 2014 to 2015). Library method: 5' RACE. Sequencing was carried out with an Illumina HiSeq 2500. A second PCR of 7 to 11 cycles was run with a J-beta primer mix and a sample-barcoded 5' primer. The raw public reads went through TCRdb reprocessing: fastp at Q25, MiXCR clone calling, in-frame beta chains kept. Entries are consolidated by CDR3 protein sequence, retaining the most common genes and DNA. For this sample the table gives 800,000 to 900,000 distinct CDR3 sequences, of which about 62% were detected only once. The leading ten clones occupy 28% of the sample. Source material: blood. The origin of the receptors is a man aged 25-40 years in good health.

The V and J genes are TRBV29-1 and TRBJ2-1; TRBD2 agrees at 7 bases. The V gene end was trimmed by 0 bases and the J gene end by 9 bases; junction bases not matched to a gene: 5. The V gene's germline CDR1 is SQVTM and CDR2 ANQGSEA. CDR3 length: 13 residues. The CDR3: CSVEDVGEGEQFF. CDR3 sequence (DNA): TGCAGCGTTGAAGATGTGGGGGAGGGTGAGCAGTTCTTC.

This clonotype was observed a few times. The chain links TRBV20-1 to TRBJ2-4, with 7 bases that match TRBD2. Germline V gene lookup returns CDR1 DFQATT and CDR2 SNEGSKA (reference sequence). V was pared by 1 base and J by 9 bases, with 9 bases of the junction left unmatched. This CDR3 has 14 residues. The CDR3 DNA is TGCAGTGCTAGAGTGCGGGGGAAAGGTGGCATTCAGTACTTC. Amino acids: CSARVRGKGGIQYF.

This clonotype was seen only a few times. V usage is TRBV5-1 and J usage is TRBJ2-5, with D perhaps matching TRBD2 (6 bases). This CDR3 region has 14 residues. Per germline, CDR1 SGHRS and CDR2 YFSETQ. V gave up 5 bases and J gave up 4 bases, with 15 bases separating them. The CDR3 protein is CASSPSGDRETQYF. CDR3 nucleotide sequence: TGCGCCAGCAGTCCATCGGGGGATAGAGAGACCCAGTACTTC.

CDR3 amino acids: CASSEYTYEQYF. The CDR3 DNA is TGTGCCAGCAGTGAGTACACCTACGAGCAGTACTTC. This chain links TRBV6-1 with TRBJ2-7, with D unclear. CDR1 MNHNS and CDR2 SASEGT come from the germline V gene. Trimming pared 3 bases from V and 2 bases from J, leaving 5 bases between. The CDR3 consists of 12 residues.

The chain employs TRBV29-1 and TRBJ1-4, with 8 nucleotides matching TRBD1. Per germline, CDR1 SQVTM and CDR2 ANQGSEA. The CDR3 has 16 amino acids. J lost 0 bases, V lost 1 base, and 4 bases had no gene match. The CDR3 protein is CSVEGQGASTNEKLFF. The DNA for the CDR3 is TGCAGCGTTGAAGGGCAGGGGGCTTCAACTAATGAAAAACTGTTTTTT.

This chain connects TRBV7-9 to TRBJ1-1; 7 positions agree with TRBD1. There are 14 residues in the CDR3. In germline, CDR1 is SEHNR, CDR2 FQNEAQ (reference sequence). J was trimmed by 3 bases and V by 7 bases; bases with no gene match: 8. CDR3 sequence (DNA): TGTGCCAGCACCAATCAGGGGGAAGACACTGAAGCTTTCTTT. Residues: CASTNQGEDTEAFF. The whole variable domain, filled in from reference TRBV7-9 and TRBJ1-1, reads DTGVSQNPRHKITKRGQNVTFRCDPISEHNRLYWYRQTLGQGPEFLTYFQNEAQLEKSRLLSDRFSAERPKGSFSTLEIQRTEQGDSAMYLCASTNQGEDTEAFFGQGTRLTVV.

V gene TRBV29-1 combines with J gene TRBJ2-1, with no clear D. The V end lost 7 bases, the J end lost 10 bases, and 20 bases lay between the germline ends. The CDR3 contains 13 residues. CDR1 and CDR2 (germline): SQVTM, ANQGSEA. The CDR3 DNA is TGCAGCGCAATCAGGAGAGAGTCATACGAGCAGTTCTTC. Protein: CSAIRRESYEQFF.

V gene TRBV5-1 combines with J gene TRBJ2-5, with TRBD1 matching over 10 bases. This CDR3 comprises 15 residues. Germline CDR1 reads SGHRS; CDR2 reads YFSETQ. The V segment lost 1 base and the J segment 11 bases; nucleotides outside the gene matches: 11. CDR3 protein: CASSLLGQGGNEQYF. In DNA, the CDR3 is TGCGCCAGCAGCTTGTTAGGACAGGGGGGGAATGAGCAGTACTTC. Based on the CDR3 plus reference TRBV5-1 and TRBJ2-5, the full variable domain is KAGVTQTPRYLIKTRGQQVTLSCSPISGHRSVSWYQQTPGQGLQFLFEYFSETQRNKGNFPGRFSGRQFSNSRSEMNVSTLELGDSALYLCASSLLGQGGNEQYFGPGTRLLVL.

The chain links TRBV2 to TRBJ2-5; 10 bases are a match to TRBD1. Trimming took 7 bases from V and 5 from J; bases not matched to a gene: 7. CDR3 size: 14 residues. Germline CDR1 reads SNHLY; CDR2 reads FYNNEI. The CDR3 sequence: CASKLTGGLETQYF. CDR3 DNA: TGTGCCAGCAAATTGACAGGGGGCCTCGAGACCCAGTACTTC.

The rearrangement joins TRBV6-2 or TRBV6-3 to TRBJ1-2, with 9 bases aligning to TRBD1. CDR3 length: 14 residues. The germline V gene encodes CDR1 MNHEY and CDR2 SVGEGT. V lost 2 bases and J lost 8; bases outside the gene matches: 6. CDR3: CASSYNRGLEGYTF. The CDR3 DNA follows: TGTGCCAGCAGTTACAACAGGGGGCTGGAAGGCTACACCTTC.

This clonotype came up a few times. The chain is built from TRBV6-6 and TRBJ2-5; D is possibly TRBD1 (5 bases). This CDR3 comprises 12 residues. CDR1 and CDR2 from the germline V gene are MNHNY and SVGAGI (reference sequence). Trimming left V 9 bases short and J 11 bases short, with 19 bases between. Here the CDR3 reads CASSRVLEEQYF. DNA for the CDR3: TGTGCCAGTTCCAGGGTTTTAGAGGAGCAGTACTTC.

The chain uses TRBV29-1 and TRBJ1-1; D remains unclear. This CDR3 is 10 amino acids long. Germline loops: CDR1 SQVTM, CDR2 ANQGSEA. V was cut by 5 bases and J by 4 bases, with 5 bases left in between. In nucleotides, the CDR3 is TGCAGCGTTCTGGGCACTGAAGCTTTCTTT. It specifies CSVLGTEAFF.

This clonotype appeared a single time. V usage is TRBV5-1 and J usage is TRBJ2-7, with D perhaps TRBD1 (5 bases). The ends were cut back, 5 bases at V and 0 bases at J, with 9 bases in the middle. Germline CDR1 SGHRS, CDR2 YFSETQ. The CDR3 covers 13 residues. The CDR3 nucleotides read TGCGCCAGCAGACAGGAGATCTCCTACGAGCAGTACTTC. Residues: CASRQEISYEQYF.

This clonotype showed up just a few times. The CDR3 reads CSVLVGGEYEQYF. CDR3 nucleotides: TGCAGCGTTCTTGTAGGTGGCGAGTACGAGCAGTACTTC. The chain has TRBV29-1 and TRBJ2-7; no firm D call. Germline V gene data show CDR1 as SQVTM and CDR2 as ANQGSEA. This CDR3 is 13 amino acids long. The ends were cut back, 5 bases at V and 4 bases at J, with 15 bases in the middle.

This clonotype was counted a few times. The genes are TRBV9 and TRBJ2-1; D not resolved. Germline lookup yields CDR1 SGDLS and CDR2 YYNGEE. The CDR3 has 13 residues. With 0 bases removed from V and 7 bases from J, the gap between germline ends came to 8 bases. DNA of the CDR3: TGTGCCAGCAGCGTAGCCAGTTTAAATGAGCAGTTCTTC. This gives the protein CASSVASLNEQFF. Variable domain in full (rest from reference TRBV9 and TRBJ2-1): DSGVTQTPKHLITATGQRVTLRCSPRSGDLSVYWYQQSLDQGLQFLIQYYNGEERAKGNILERFSAQQFPDLHSELNLSSLELGDSALYFCASSVASLNEQFFGPGTRLTVL.

This chain joins TRBV4-2 and TRBJ1-2; D is undetermined. The V gene lost 0 bases and the J gene lost 3 bases, with 8 bases spanning the gap. CDR1 is LGHNA, CDR2 YNFKEQ, per germline. The CDR3 runs 14 residues. The CDR3 is CASSQDGGDYGYTF. The CDR3 bases are TGTGCCAGCAGCCAAGATGGCGGTGACTATGGCTACACCTTC.

The chain has TRBV13 and TRBJ2-5; possibly TRBD1 or TRBD2 for D (5 bases each). The J call could be wrong; TRBJ2-7 is a better fit for the DNA end. This CDR3 region has 14 residues. CDR1 is PRHDT, CDR2 FYEKMQ, per germline (reference sequence). This chain's CDR3 is CASTTRGRTYEQYF. The CDR3 bases are TGTGCCAGCACAACGAGGGGCAGGACCTACGAGCAGTACTTC.

Only a few counts were recorded for this clonotype. The V call is TRBV9, the J call TRBJ1-2; 7 nucleotides match TRBD1. This CDR3 contains 15 residues. The germline CDR1 and CDR2 sequences are SGDLS and YYNGEE. V lost 0 bases, J lost 4 bases, and 6 bases stayed unmatched. CDR3 sequence reads: CASSVDDNRGYGYTF. The CDR3 coding sequence is TGTGCCAGCAGCGTAGATGACAACAGGGGCTATGGCTACACCTTC.

The V gene is TRBV5-1, the J gene TRBJ2-1, with D perhaps matching TRBD2 (6 bases). The CDR3 is 14 amino acids. The germline V gene has CDR1 SGHRS and CDR2 YFSETQ. Trimming pared 4 bases from V and 12 bases from J, leaving 20 bases between. This chain's CDR3 is CASSVDKRDLRQFF. The CDR3 nucleotides read TGCGCCAGCAGCGTGGATAAACGGGACTTAAGGCAGTTCTTC. The variable domain in full, completed from reference TRBV5-1 and TRBJ2-1, reads KAGVTQTPRYLIKTRGQQVTLSCSPISGHRSVSWYQQTPGQGLQFLFEYFSETQRNKGNFPGRFSGRQFSNSRSEMNVSTLELGDSALYLCASSVDKRDLRQFFGPGTRLTVL.

The chain is built from TRBV3-1 and TRBJ1-2; TRBD1 agrees at 11 bases. V was clipped by 3 bases and J by 4 bases; unmatched bases: 4. Germline assignment: CDR1 LGHDT and CDR2 YNNKEL (reference sequence). The CDR3 covers 15 residues. The CDR3: CASSHPGQGVYGYTF. The CDR3 DNA is TGTGCCAGCAGCCACCCGGGACAGGGGGTCTATGGCTACACCTTC.

The genes are TRBV7-9 and TRBJ1-6; D is unclear. CDR1 is SEHNR and CDR2 is FQNEAQ in the germline V gene (reference sequence). This CDR3 is 13 amino acids long. Deletions cut 3 bases from V and 8 bases from J, with 8 bases between. CDR3: CASSLGIYSPLHF. Here the CDR3 DNA reads TGTGCCAGCAGCTTGGGAATATATTCACCCCTCCACTTT.

The chain employs TRBV28 and TRBJ1-1; D is possibly TRBD1 (6 bases). The CDR3 covers 12 residues. V shed 6 bases and J shed 3 bases, with 8 bases lying between them. Germline V gene lookup returns CDR1 MDHEN and CDR2 SYDVKM. This CDR3 reads CASRTGYTEAFF. The CDR3 DNA reads TGTGCCAGCAGAACAGGGTACACTGAAGCTTTCTTT.

DNA of the CDR3: TGCGCCAGCAGCTCGCGGACTAGAGAGACCCAGTACTTC. As protein: CASSSRTRETQYF. V usage is TRBV5-1 and J usage is TRBJ2-5, with 7 bases identical to TRBD2. Germline V gene sequence: CDR1 SGHRS, CDR2 YFSETQ. The CDR3 extends over 13 amino acids. Trimming at V came to 3 bases and at J to 4 bases, leaving 3 bases not matched to a gene.

The sample holds a few counts of this clonotype. This chain connects TRBV7-2 to TRBJ2-7; 12 bases agree with TRBD1. Trimming took 6 bases from V and 4 from J; bases not matched to a gene: 10. Germline values: CDR1 SGHTA, CDR2 FQGNSA. This CDR3 contains 16 residues. The CDR3 is CASRPGTGGVRYEQYF. The CDR3 DNA reads TGTGCCAGCAGGCCCGGGACAGGGGGCGTAAGATACGAGCAGTACTTC.

A few counts support this clonotype. The V and J genes are TRBV9 and TRBJ2-7, with D possibly TRBD2 on 6 matching bases. The germline V gene encodes CDR1 SGDLS and CDR2 YYNGEE. This CDR3 is 14 amino acids long. V dropped 4 bases and J dropped 0 bases, with 11 bases sitting between them. As DNA, the CDR3 is TGTGCCAGCAGCATAGCGGAGAGCTCCTACGAGCAGTACTTC. This gives the protein CASSIAESSYEQYF. The full variable domain, rest sourced from reference TRBV9 and TRBJ2-7, is DSGVTQTPKHLITATGQRVTLRCSPRSGDLSVYWYQQSLDQGLQFLIQYYNGEERAKGNILERFSAQQFPDLHSELNLSSLELGDSALYFCASSIAESSYEQYFGPGTRLTVT.

This clonotype showed up just a few times. J is TRBJ2-4 and V is TRBV27, with TRBD2 matching over 11 bases. V trimming: 9 bases; J trimming: 13 bases; junction bases outside the gene matches: 11. CDR3 length: 13 residues. From germline, CDR1 is MNHEY and CDR2 SMNVEV (reference sequence). DNA of the CDR3: TGTGCCAGTAGGGCTCTAGCGGGGGGTGAGCAGTACTTC. It specifies CASRALAGGEQYF.